These 9 T cell receptor beta chains were all obtained from the same sample, sequenced in a study of blood T cells in healthy people across ages. Through a sample-barcoded 5' primer and a J-beta primer mix, a second PCR was run for roughly 6 to 11 cycles. TCRdb redid the calling of the 5' RACE reads with MiXCR, one entry per CDR3 protein. This sample has around 620,000 distinct CDR3 sequences, with about 26% found just once. The sequenced sample consisted of blood. Receptors originate from a woman aged 70-85 years in good health.

The rearrangement uses TRBV20-1 and TRBJ2-5; 11 positions match TRBD2. The CDR3 runs 16 residues. With V trimmed by 5 bases and J by 0 bases, 8 bases remained unmatched. CDR1 is DFQATT, CDR2 SNEGSKA, per germline (reference sequence). CDR3: CSAPKASGGYQETQYF. The CDR3 DNA follows: TGCAGTGCTCCGAAGGCTAGCGGGGGGTACCAAGAGACCCAGTACTTC.

This clonotype was picked up a small number of times. The genes are TRBV7-2 and TRBJ2-3; TRBD2 agrees at 8 bases. Germline lookup yields CDR1 SGHTA and CDR2 FQGNSA. This CDR3 is built from 16 residues. V gave up 5 bases and J gave up 4 bases; unmatched junction bases: 11. The CDR3 bases are TGTGCCAGCAGCAGTAACCCGGGGGGGTTCGCAGATACGCAGTATTTT. It encodes CASSSNPGGFADTQYF.

The chain recombines TRBV20-1 with TRBJ2-4, with D maybe TRBD2 (6 bases). Germline V gene lookup returns CDR1 DFQATT and CDR2 SNEGSKA (reference sequence). V was cut by 3 bases and J by 5 bases, with 14 bases left in between. CDR3 length: 14 amino acids. CDR3 coding DNA: TGCAGTGCTAGCGGGGGAGAGGGGCAAAACATTCAGTACTTC. Encoded protein: CSASGGEGQNIQYF.

A word on this clonotype: A read error is likely, as this CDR3 ends without the conserved phenylalanine or tryptophan. The chain employs TRBV28 and TRBJ1-2; 7 bases fit TRBD1. Looked up from germline, CDR1 is MDHEN and CDR2 is SYDVKM. The CDR3 consists of 14 residues. The CDR3 loop is CASSLLTGNYGYTL. The DNA for the CDR3 is TGCGCCAGCAGTTTACTGACAGGGAACTATGGCTACACCTTG.

The chain uses TRBV7-9 and TRBJ2-3; 8 bases line up with TRBD2. V shed 5 bases, J shed 0 bases, and the junction held 13 bases outside the gene matches. Germline V gene sequence: CDR1 SEHNR, CDR2 FQNEAQ (reference sequence). The CDR3 runs to 18 residues. The DNA of the CDR3 is TGTGCCAGCAGCCCAATAGCGGGACCCAGATTAAGCACAGATACGCAGTATTTT. It translates to CASSPIAGPRLSTDTQYF.

The chain couples TRBV7-2 to TRBJ1-2; no firm D call. The CDR3 is made up of 15 amino acids. V was cut by 2 bases and J by 5 bases, with 15 bases left in between. Germline V gives CDR1 SGHTA, CDR2 FQGNSA. The CDR3 is CASSLSAGANYGYTF. CDR3 sequence (DNA): TGTGCCAGCAGCTTAAGCGCAGGCGCCAATTATGGCTACACCTTC.

This chain uses TRBV27 with TRBJ1-2; TRBD1 agrees at 8 bases. The CDR3 contains 17 residues. V was clipped by 7 bases and J by 6 bases; unmatched bases: 19. Per the germline V gene, CDR1 is MNHEY and CDR2 is SMNVEV (reference sequence). CDR3 DNA: TGTGCCAGCACCCCTCAAGGGGGACAGGCCTCCAGAGATGGCTACACCTTC. Translated: CASTPQGGQASRDGYTF.

The V gene is TRBV7-2, the J gene TRBJ2-3; no clear D. CDR3 length equals 12 residues. Trimming removed 5 bases from V and 6 bases from J, with 9 bases in between. Germline V lookup: CDR1 SGHTA, CDR2 FQGNSA. The chain's CDR3 is CASSTHGDTQYF. The CDR3, as DNA: TGTGCCAGCAGCACCCACGGCGATACGCAGTATTTT.

The chain combines TRBV29-1 with TRBJ2-1; no definite D call. The CDR3 runs to 18 residues. Trimming shortened V by 1 base and J by 0 bases, and 19 bases separated the two germline ends. CDR1 is SQVTM and CDR2 is ANQGSEA in the germline V gene. CDR3 amino acids: CSVEGGWSDPGSYNEQFF. CDR3 in DNA: TGCAGCGTTGAAGGTGGCTGGTCAGATCCGGGCTCCTACAATGAGCAGTTCTTC.